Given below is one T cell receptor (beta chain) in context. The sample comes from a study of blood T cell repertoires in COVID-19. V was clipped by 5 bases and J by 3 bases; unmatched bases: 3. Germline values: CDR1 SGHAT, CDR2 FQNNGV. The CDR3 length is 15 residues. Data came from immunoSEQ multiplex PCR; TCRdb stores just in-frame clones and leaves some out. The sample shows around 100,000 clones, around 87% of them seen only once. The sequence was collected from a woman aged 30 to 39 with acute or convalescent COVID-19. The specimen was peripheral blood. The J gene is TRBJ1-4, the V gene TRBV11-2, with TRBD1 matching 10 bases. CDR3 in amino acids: CASSLTGGPNEKLFF. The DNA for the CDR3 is TGTGCCAGCAGCCTGACAGGGGGCCCTAATGAAAAACTGTTTTTT.